What follows are 11 T cell receptor beta chains derived from one specimen sequenced in a study of response to subunit inactivated influenza vaccine. From the RT-PCR reads, TCRdb called clonotypes with MiXCR, one entry per CDR3 protein. The repertoire consists of fewer than 650,000 distinct CDR3 sequences, with around 13% occurring once and the leading ten covering around 14%. The sample here was PBMCs from blood, taken roughly 46 days after vaccination. The receptors here all came from a man aged 45 to 65 who received an inactivated influenza vaccine.

This clonotype was counted only a few times. V usage is TRBV15 and J usage is TRBJ2-1; 11 bases agree with TRBD2. This CDR3 contains 16 residues. Germline V gene data show CDR1 as LNHNV and CDR2 as YYDKDF (reference sequence). With V trimmed by 5 bases and J by 6 bases, 9 bases remained unmatched. CDR3 DNA sequence: TGTGCCACCAGCCCCCTGATAGCGGGGGGGATCAATGAGCAGTTCTTC. Its translation is CATSPLIAGGINEQFF.

This chain links TRBV20-1 with TRBJ2-7; no firm D call. Germline loops: CDR1 DFQATT, CDR2 SNEGSKA (reference sequence). Trimming took off 0 bases at V and 1 base at J, with 10 bases between the two ends. The CDR3 has 14 amino acids. The CDR3 coding sequence is TGCAGTGCTAGAGACCCGCGGCAGTCCTACGAGCAGTACTTC. Amino acids: CSARDPRQSYEQYF.

There are many counts of this clonotype. V and J are TRBV12-3 or TRBV12-4 and TRBJ1-1; D possibly corresponds to TRBD1 (6 bases). CDR3 size: 17 residues. Trimming removed 6 bases at V and 1 base at J, with 21 bases between. The CDR3 spells CASRYNIIRGQNTEAFF. CDR3 bases: TGTGCCAGCAGATATAACATAATCAGGGGCCAGAACACTGAAGCTTTCTTT.

The sample holds a few counts of this clonotype. The chain couples TRBV5-4 to TRBJ2-5; 7 positions match TRBD1. Germline trimming cut 4 bases from V and 1 base from J; bases unmatched to any gene: 4. The CDR3 is made up of 14 amino acids. In germline, CDR1 is SGHNT, CDR2 YYREEE (reference sequence). For the CDR3, the DNA is TGTGCCAGCAGCGTTGGGACAGTCCAAGAGACCCAGTACTTC. Amino acids: CASSVGTVQETQYF. The whole variable domain, remainder taken from reference TRBV5-4 and TRBJ2-5, is ETGVTQSPTHLIKTRGQQVTLRCSSQSGHNTVSWYQQALGQGPQFIFQYYREEENGRGNFPPRFSGLQFPNYSSELNVNALELDDSALYLCASSVGTVQETQYFGPGTRLLVL.

This clonotype was seen more than once but under ten times. This chain uses TRBV5-6 with TRBJ2-5; tentative D call: TRBD1 (6 bases). Germline CDR1 reads SGHDT; CDR2 reads YYEEEE. V lost 0 bases and J lost 5, with 11 bases in between. The length of the CDR3 is 14 residues. In nucleotides, the CDR3 is TGTGCCAGCAGCTTGGTGTCAGGGGTGGAGACCCAGTACTTC. This translates into CASSLVSGVETQYF. The variable domain in full, completed from reference TRBV5-6 and TRBJ2-5, reads DAGVTQSPTHLIKTRGQQVTLRCSPKSGHDTVSWYQQALGQGPQFIFQYYEEEERQRGNFPDRFSGHQFPNYSSELNVNALLLGDSALYLCASSLVSGVETQYFGPGTRLLVL.

This clonotype was counted between two and nine times. The V gene is TRBV12-3 or TRBV12-4, the J gene TRBJ1-6; no clear D. CDR3 size: 13 residues. V shed 4 bases and J shed 6 bases, with 7 bases lying between them. The chain's CDR3 is CASSSRVNSPLHF. The CDR3 DNA follows: TGTGCCAGCAGTTCCCGGGTTAATTCACCCCTCCACTTT.

This clonotype was picked up one time. The V gene is TRBV12-5, the J gene TRBJ2-2; 8 bases match TRBD2. The CDR3 is 16 residues long. Per the germline V gene, CDR1 is LGHNT and CDR2 is FRNRAP. Trimming removed 7 bases from V and 1 base from J; junction bases left unmatched: 8. This CDR3 is CASAPPGGENTGELFF. The DNA of the CDR3 is TGTGCTAGTGCTCCCCCCGGGGGGGAGAACACCGGGGAGCTGTTTTTT.

This chain connects TRBV11-2 to TRBJ2-3, with D perhaps TRBD1 (5 bases). The ends were cut back, 6 bases at V and 5 bases at J, with 27 bases in the middle. This CDR3 region has 18 residues. The V gene's germline CDR1 is SGHAT and CDR2 FQNNGV. This chain's CDR3 is CASSPTRTRQRDRDTQYF. The CDR3 region has the DNA TGTGCCAGCAGTCCGACCCGCACCAGACAGAGAGATAGAGATACGCAGTATTTT.

This clonotype was seen at least ten times. This CDR3 reads CSAEDRSDEQYF. Here the CDR3 DNA reads TGCAGTGCTGAGGACAGGTCGGACGAGCAGTACTTC. The chain carries TRBV20-1 and TRBJ2-7, with 7 bases that match TRBD1. The CDR3 length is 12 residues. Looked up from germline, CDR1 is DFQATT and CDR2 is SNEGSKA (reference sequence). The V segment lost 5 bases and the J segment 5 bases; nucleotides outside the gene matches: 6.

A few counts support this clonotype. This rearrangement joins TRBV11-1 to TRBJ2-1, with 9 nucleotides matching TRBD2. Germline V gene sequence: CDR1 SGHAT, CDR2 FQDESV (reference sequence). The CDR3 runs to 17 residues. The ends lost 5 bases at V and 4 bases at J; junction bases unmatched: 12. The CDR3 DNA reads TGTGCCAGCAGCCCAAGGACTAGCGCCTTACGGTACAATGAGCAGTTCTTC. As protein: CASSPRTSALRYNEQFF. The complete variable domain, with remaining parts taken from reference TRBV11-1 and TRBJ2-1, reads EAEVAQSPRYKITEKSQAVAFWCDPISGHATLYWYRQILGQGPELLVQFQDESVVDDSQLPKDRFSAERLKGVDSTLKIQPAELGDSAMYLCASSPRTSALRYNEQFFGPGTRLTVL.

This clonotype has more than one count but fewer than ten. CDR3 region: CASSLVGTTYEQYF. CDR3 in DNA: TGTGCCAGCAGCTTAGTAGGCACTACCTACGAGCAGTACTTC. The V gene is TRBV7-9, the J gene TRBJ2-7; D remains unclear. V lost 1 base, J lost 2 bases, and 9 bases lay in between. CDR1 is SEHNR and CDR2 is FQNEAQ in the germline V gene (reference sequence). This CDR3 has 14 residues.